This entry concerns a single TCR beta chain. Its specificity is unknown. Data came from immunoSEQ multiplex PCR; TCRdb stores just in-frame clones and leaves some out. This table holds about 580,000 clones, 95% to 98% found once. The sample is drawn from a study of shared clonotypes between healthy human individuals. Study summary: Each donor's CD4 naive and CD4 memory cells filled three plates apiece, CD8 naive two, and CD8 memory one.

Whole-study results and caveats: Among donors, the sharing of clonotypes was expected to be influenced by sequencing depth. There were few donors, and this limited the genetic and exposure-history diversity represented.

Naivety among CD8 cells was defined by CD45RO negativity and positive CCR7 selection, thereby excluding terminally differentiated effector memory CD45RA+ cells. There were no recent acute infections or vaccinations among the donors, who were healthy HIV-negative adults. The CDR3 loop spans 14 amino acids. Germline CDR1 is LNHDA and CDR2 is SQIVND (reference sequence). The V gene end was trimmed by 5 bases and the J gene end by 3 bases; junction bases not matched to a gene: 6. V gene TRBV19 combines with J gene TRBJ2-7, with 8 bases lining up with TRBD1. The clonotype comes from a man aged 30 to 39 in good health. The sequencing input was naive CD8+ T cells sorted from blood. CDR3 sequence (DNA): TGTGCCAGTAGTCCAGGGGGCTCCGGCTACGAGCAGTACTTC. As protein: CASSPGGSGYEQYF.